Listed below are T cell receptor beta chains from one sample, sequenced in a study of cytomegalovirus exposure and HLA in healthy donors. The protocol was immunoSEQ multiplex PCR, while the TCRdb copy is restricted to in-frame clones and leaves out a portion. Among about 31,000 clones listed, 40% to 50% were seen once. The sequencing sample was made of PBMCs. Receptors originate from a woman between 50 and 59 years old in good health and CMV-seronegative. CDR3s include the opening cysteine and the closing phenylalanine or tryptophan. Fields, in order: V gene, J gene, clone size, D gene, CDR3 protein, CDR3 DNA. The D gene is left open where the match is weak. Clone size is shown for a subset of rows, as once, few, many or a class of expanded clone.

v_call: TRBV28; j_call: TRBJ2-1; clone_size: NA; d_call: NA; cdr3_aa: CASSSGAMDRNEQFF; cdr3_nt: TGTGCCAGCAGTTCTGGGGCGATGGATAGAAATGAGCAGTTCTTC
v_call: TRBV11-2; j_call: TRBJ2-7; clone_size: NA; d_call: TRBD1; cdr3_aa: CASSLDGQGALEQYF; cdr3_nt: TGTGCCAGCAGCTTAGATGGACAGGGGGCCCTCGAGCAGTACTTC
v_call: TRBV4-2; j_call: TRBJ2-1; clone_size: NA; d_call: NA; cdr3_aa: CASSQGTTSYNEQFF; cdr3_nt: TGTGCCAGCAGCCAAGGTACGACTTCCTACAATGAGCAGTTCTTC
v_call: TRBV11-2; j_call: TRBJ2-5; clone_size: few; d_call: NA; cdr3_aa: CASSFDRTYQETQYF; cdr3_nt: TGTGCCAGCAGCTTCGACAGGACGTACCAAGAGACCCAGTACTTC
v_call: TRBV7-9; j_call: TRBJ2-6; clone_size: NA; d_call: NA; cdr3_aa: CSSNPGDLGGANVLTF; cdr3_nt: TGTTCCAGCAACCCCGGGGATTTGGGGGGGGCCAACGTCCTGACTTTC
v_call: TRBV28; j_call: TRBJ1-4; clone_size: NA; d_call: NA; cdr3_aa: CASSQGVAATNEKLFF; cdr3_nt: TGTGCCAGCAGTCAAGGGGTGGCGGCAACTAATGAAAAACTGTTTTTT
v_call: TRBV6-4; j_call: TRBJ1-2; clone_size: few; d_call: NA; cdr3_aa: CASSDPPSDFYTF; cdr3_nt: TGTGCCAGCAGTGACCCCCCGTCGGACTTCTACACCTTC
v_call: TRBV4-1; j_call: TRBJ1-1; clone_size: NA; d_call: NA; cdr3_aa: CASSQVTKENTEAFF; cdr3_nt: TGCGCCAGCAGCCAAGTAACAAAAGAGAACACTGAAGCTTTCTTT
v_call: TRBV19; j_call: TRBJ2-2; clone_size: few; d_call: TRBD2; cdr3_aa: CASSSSGRWGTGELFF; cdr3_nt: TGTGCCAGTAGTAGTAGCGGGAGATGGGGGACCGGGGAGCTGTTTTTT
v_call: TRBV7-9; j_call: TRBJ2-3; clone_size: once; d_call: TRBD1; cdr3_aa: CASSPWTGAADTQYF; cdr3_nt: TGTGCCAGCAGCCCCTGGACAGGCGCCGCAGATACGCAGTATTTT
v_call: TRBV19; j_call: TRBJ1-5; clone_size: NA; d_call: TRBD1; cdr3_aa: CASSGTGNQPQHF; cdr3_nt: TGTGCCAGTAGCGGGACAGGCAATCAGCCCCAGCATTTT
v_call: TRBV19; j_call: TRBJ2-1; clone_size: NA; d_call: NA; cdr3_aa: CASTRTDTYNEQFF; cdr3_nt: TGTGCCAGTACAAGGACTGATACCTACAATGAGCAGTTCTTC
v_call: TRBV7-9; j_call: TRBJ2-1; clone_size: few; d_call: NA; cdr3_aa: CASSSPGSGHEQFF; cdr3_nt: TGTGCCAGCAGCTCCCCTGGCAGCGGGCATGAGCAGTTCTTC
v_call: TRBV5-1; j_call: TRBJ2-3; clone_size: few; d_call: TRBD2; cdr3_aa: CASSLGILAGTDTQYF; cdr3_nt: TGCGCCAGCAGCTTGGGAATCCTAGCGGGCACAGATACGCAGTATTTT
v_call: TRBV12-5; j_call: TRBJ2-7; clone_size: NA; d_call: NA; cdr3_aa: CASVRPEASYEQYF; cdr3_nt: TGTGCTAGTGTCCGACCAGAGGCCTCCTACGAGCAGTACTTC
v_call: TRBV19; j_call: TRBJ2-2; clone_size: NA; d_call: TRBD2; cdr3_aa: CASRGTSGGIGELFF; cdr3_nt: TGTGCCAGTAGGGGGACTAGCGGGGGTATCGGGGAGCTGTTTTTT
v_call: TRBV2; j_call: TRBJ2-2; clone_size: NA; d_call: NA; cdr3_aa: CASSALRTHRGAVF; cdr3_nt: TGTGCCAGCAGTGCCCTACGTACTCACCGGGGAGCTGTTTTT
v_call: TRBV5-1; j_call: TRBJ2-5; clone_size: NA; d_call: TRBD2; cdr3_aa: CASSAQTGGAETQYF; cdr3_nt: TGCGCCAGCAGCGCGCAAACCGGGGGGGCAGAGACCCAGTACTTC
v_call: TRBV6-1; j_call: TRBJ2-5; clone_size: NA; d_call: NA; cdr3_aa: CASSENLVGETQYF; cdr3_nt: TGTGCCAGCAGTGAGAACCTAGTTGGAGAGACCCAGTACTTC
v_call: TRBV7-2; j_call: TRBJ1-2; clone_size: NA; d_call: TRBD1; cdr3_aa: CASSLGTGVSYGYTF; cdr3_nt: TGTGCCAGCAGCTTAGGGACAGGAGTTTCATATGGCTACACCTTC
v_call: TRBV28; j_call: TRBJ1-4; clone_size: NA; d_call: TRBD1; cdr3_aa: CASKSIDRVVEKLFF; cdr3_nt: TGTGCCAGCAAGTCCATCGACAGGGTTGTTGAAAAACTGTTTTTT
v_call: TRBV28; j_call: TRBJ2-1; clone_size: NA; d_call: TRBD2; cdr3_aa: CASSFTGTRVNEQFF; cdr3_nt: TGTGCCAGCAGTTTCACCGGGACTAGGGTGAATGAGCAGTTCTTC
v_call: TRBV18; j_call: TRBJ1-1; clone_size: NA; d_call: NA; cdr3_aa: CASSPRTGNTEAFF; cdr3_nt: TGTGCCAGCTCACCCCGAACAGGGAACACTGAAGCTTTCTTT
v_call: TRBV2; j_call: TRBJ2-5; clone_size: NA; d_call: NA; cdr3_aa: CASSEALGQTGEETQYF; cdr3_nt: TGTGCCAGCAGTGAAGCGCTTGGGCAGACAGGTGAAGAGACCCAGTACTTC
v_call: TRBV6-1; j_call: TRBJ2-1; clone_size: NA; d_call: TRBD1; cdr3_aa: CASTPDRGEQFF; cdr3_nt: TGTGCCAGCACCCCAGACAGGGGTGAGCAGTTCTTC
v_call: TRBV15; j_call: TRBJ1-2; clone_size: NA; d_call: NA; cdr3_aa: CATSRAANYGYTF; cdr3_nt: TGTGCCACCAGCAGAGCAGCTAACTATGGCTACACCTTC
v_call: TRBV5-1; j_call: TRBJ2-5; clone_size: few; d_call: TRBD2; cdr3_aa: CASSLEGLGYQETQYF; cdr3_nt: TGCGCCAGCAGCTTGGAGGGACTAGGTTATCAAGAGACCCAGTACTTC
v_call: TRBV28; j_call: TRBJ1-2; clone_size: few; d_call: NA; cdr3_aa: CASSLPDSGYGYTF; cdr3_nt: TGTGCCAGCAGCCTCCCCGATTCGGGCTATGGCTACACCTTC
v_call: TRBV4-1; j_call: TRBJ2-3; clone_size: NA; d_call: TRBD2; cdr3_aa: CASSQVRGGDTQYF; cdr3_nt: TGCGCCAGCAGCCAAGTGCGGGGGGGCGATACGCAGTATTTT
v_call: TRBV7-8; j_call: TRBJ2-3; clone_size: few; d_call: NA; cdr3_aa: CASSWTVLLTDTQYF; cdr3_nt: TGTGCCAGCAGCTGGACAGTCCTCCTCACAGATACGCAGTATTTT
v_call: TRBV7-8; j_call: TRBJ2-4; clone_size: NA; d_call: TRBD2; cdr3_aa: CASTPLGLAGGGYQNIQYF; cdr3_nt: TGTGCCAGCACCCCCCTGGGGCTAGCGGGAGGTGGATACCAAAACATTCAGTACTTC
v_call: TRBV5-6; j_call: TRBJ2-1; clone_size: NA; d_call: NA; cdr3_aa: CASSLSNRVSYNEQFF; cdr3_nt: TGTGCCAGCAGCTTGTCCAACCGGGTCTCCTACAATGAGCAGTTCTTC
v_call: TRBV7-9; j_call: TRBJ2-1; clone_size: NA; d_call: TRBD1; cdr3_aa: CASSSRTGSSYNEQFF; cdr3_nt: TGTGCCAGCAGCTCCCGGACAGGGAGCTCCTACAATGAGCAGTTCTTC
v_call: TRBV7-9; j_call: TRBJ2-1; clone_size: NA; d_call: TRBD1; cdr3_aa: CASSFAGTASYNEQFF; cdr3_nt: TGTGCCAGCAGCTTCGCCGGGACAGCTTCCTACAATGAGCAGTTCTTC
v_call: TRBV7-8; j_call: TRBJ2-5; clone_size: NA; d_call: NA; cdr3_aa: CASRGGQGGQETQYF; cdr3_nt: TGTGCCAGCAGGGGTGGGCAGGGGGGCCAAGAGACCCAGTACTTC
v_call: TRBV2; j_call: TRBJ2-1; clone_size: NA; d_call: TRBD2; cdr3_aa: CASTKLGLALGNNEQFF; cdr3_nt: TGTGCCAGCACCAAACTTGGACTAGCGTTGGGGAACAATGAGCAGTTCTTC
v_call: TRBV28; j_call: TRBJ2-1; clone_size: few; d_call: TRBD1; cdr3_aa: CASSLVQGVGYNEQFF; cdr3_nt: TGTGCCAGCAGTTTAGTCCAGGGGGTCGGCTACAATGAGCAGTTCTTC
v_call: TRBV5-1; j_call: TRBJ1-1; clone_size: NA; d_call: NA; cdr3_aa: CASSSSDGRGTEAFF; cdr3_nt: TGCGCCAGCAGCTCCTCCGACGGCAGGGGCACTGAAGCTTTCTTT
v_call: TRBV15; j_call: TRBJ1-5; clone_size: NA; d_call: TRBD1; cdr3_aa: CATSLDRGSGNQPQHF; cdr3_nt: TGTGCCACCAGCCTTGACAGGGGATCAGGCAATCAGCCCCAGCATTTT
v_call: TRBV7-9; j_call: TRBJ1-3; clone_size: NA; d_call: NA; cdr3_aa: CASSRGRESGNTIYF; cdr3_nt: TGTGCCAGCAGCCGAGGGAGGGAGAGTGGAAACACCATATATTTT
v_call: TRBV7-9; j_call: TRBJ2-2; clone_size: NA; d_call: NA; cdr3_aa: CASSLILRAGELFF; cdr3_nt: TGTGCCAGCAGCTTAATTCTCAGGGCGGGGGAGCTGTTTTTT
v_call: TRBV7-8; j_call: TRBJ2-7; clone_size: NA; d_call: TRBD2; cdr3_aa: CASSLRQGGTSGQYEQYF; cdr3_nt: TGTGCCAGCAGCTTAAGACAGGGGGGGACTAGCGGTCAATACGAGCAGTACTTC
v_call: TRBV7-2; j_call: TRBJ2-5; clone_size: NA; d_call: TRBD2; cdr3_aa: CASSRRGGLAGAYGETQYF; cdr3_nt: TGTGCCAGCAGCCGGAGGGGGGGACTAGCGGGGGCCTACGGGGAGACCCAGTACTTC
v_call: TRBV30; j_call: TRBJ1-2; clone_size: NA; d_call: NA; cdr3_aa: CAIQPPGYGYTF; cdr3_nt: TGTGCCATTCAGCCTCCAGGCTATGGCTACACCTTC
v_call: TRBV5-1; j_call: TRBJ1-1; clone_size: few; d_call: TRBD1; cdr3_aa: CASSYSHRGTEAFF; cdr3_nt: TGCGCCAGCAGCTATTCCCACAGGGGTACTGAAGCTTTCTTT
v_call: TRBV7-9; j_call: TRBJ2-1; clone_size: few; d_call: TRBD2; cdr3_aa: CASSPRGGRLFSYNEQFF; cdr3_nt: TGTGCCAGCAGCCCCCGCGGGGGTCGTCTCTTCTCCTACAATGAGCAGTTCTTC
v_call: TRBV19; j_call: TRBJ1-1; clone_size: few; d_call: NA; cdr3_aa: CASRSGLNTEAFF; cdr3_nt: TGTGCCAGTAGGTCCGGTTTGAACACTGAAGCTTTCTTT
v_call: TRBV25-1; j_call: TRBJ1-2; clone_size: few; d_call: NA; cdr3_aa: CASSDGRLPSF; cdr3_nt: TGTGCCAGCAGTGATGGGAGGCTTCCGAGCTTC
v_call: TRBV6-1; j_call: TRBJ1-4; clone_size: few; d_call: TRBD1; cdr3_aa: CASSAGTDPEKLFF; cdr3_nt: TGTGCCAGCAGTGCCGGGACAGATCCAGAAAAACTGTTTTTT
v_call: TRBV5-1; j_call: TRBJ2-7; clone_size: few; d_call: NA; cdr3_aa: CASSSGQYEQYF; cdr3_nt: TGCGCCAGCAGCTCAGGACAGTACGAGCAGTACTTC
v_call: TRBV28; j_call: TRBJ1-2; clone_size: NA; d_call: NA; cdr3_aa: CASRSTGYYGYTF; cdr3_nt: TGTGCCAGCAGGTCCACAGGGTACTATGGCTACACCTTC